The 8 T cell receptor beta chains below come from one sample, sequenced in a study of T cell repertoires in cytomegalovirus infection. TCRdb itself ran the reads through MiXCR, one entry per CDR3 protein. This table has some 590,000 distinct CDR3 sequences, about 39% appearing once. These receptors have no identified antigens. The source material was cultured PBMCs, sampled from culture after CMV antigen stimulation. The receptors derive from a human donor in good health (CMV status not recorded). Some clones in this sample may be carry-over from other donors' samples.

This clonotype has just a few counts. The chain links TRBV20-1 to TRBJ2-7; TRBD1 might be the D (6 bases). With 4 bases removed from V and 5 bases from J, the gap between germline ends came to 12 bases. Germline lookup yields CDR1 DFQATT and CDR2 SNEGSKA (reference sequence). This CDR3 spans 12 amino acids. The CDR3 loop reads CSATRTVDEQYF. Here the CDR3 DNA reads TGCAGTGCTACCCGGACAGTGGACGAGCAGTACTTC.

This rearrangement joins TRBV12-3 or TRBV12-4 to TRBJ2-5; 8 bases are shared with TRBD2. The CDR3 totals 15 residues. With V trimmed by 3 bases and J by 4 bases, 7 bases remained unmatched. Here the CDR3 reads CASSFGSGSSETQYF. Here the CDR3 DNA reads TGTGCCAGCAGTTTCGGCAGCGGGAGTTCAGAGACCCAGTACTTC.

This clonotype was detected a few times. The genes are TRBV28 and TRBJ2-7; perhaps D is TRBD1 or TRBD2 (5 bases each). The CDR3 is 17 residues long. The germline V gene encodes CDR1 MDHEN and CDR2 SYDVKM. V was trimmed by 5 bases and J by 1 base, leaving 21 bases between them. The CDR3 nucleotides read TGTGCCAGCAGTCCCCTCGTCGTATGGGACCTATCCTACGAGCAGTACTTC. Translation gives CASSPLVVWDLSYEQYF.

This chain connects TRBV4-1 to TRBJ2-4, with D maybe TRBD1 (5 bases). The CDR3 consists of 16 residues. CDR1 and CDR2 from the germline V gene are MGHRA and YSYEKL. V lost 8 bases, J lost 5 bases, and 22 bases lay in between. The CDR3 DNA follows: TGCGCCAGCCGCGCCGGGCAGGGTAGGCCTGAAAACATTCAGTACTTC. This codes for CASRAGQGRPENIQYF.

This clonotype turned up a few times. This chain uses TRBV6-2 or TRBV6-3 with TRBJ2-7; TRBD1 agrees at 10 bases. CDR3 length: 13 amino acids. The V gene end was trimmed by 6 bases and the J gene end by 4 bases; junction bases not matched to a gene: 3. Germline CDR1 reads MNHEY; CDR2 reads SVGEGT. CDR3: CASRWTGGYEQYF. CDR3 coding DNA: TGTGCCAGCAGATGGACAGGGGGGTACGAGCAGTACTTC.

This chain uses TRBV6-2 or TRBV6-3 with TRBJ1-5; D perhaps matches TRBD1 (5 bases). V was cut by 0 bases and J by 3 bases, with 24 bases left in between. This CDR3 spans 20 amino acids. Germline CDR1 is MNHEY and CDR2 is SVGEGT. The CDR3 protein is CASSYSRFPVWVGDNQPQHF. The CDR3 DNA follows: TGTGCCAGCAGTTACTCTCGGTTTCCGGTTTGGGTAGGGGACAATCAGCCCCAGCATTTT.

This clonotype was recorded a few times. The rearrangement links TRBV11-2 to TRBJ2-2, with 7 bases that match TRBD1. V trimming: 1 base; J trimming: 3 bases; junction bases outside the gene matches: 5. This CDR3 spans 16 amino acids. Per germline, CDR1 SGHAT and CDR2 FQNNGV. The CDR3, as DNA: TGTGCCAGCAGCTTAGGGGACAGAATCCACACCGGGGAGCTGTTTTTT. As protein: CASSLGDRIHTGELFF.

The CDR3 DNA is TGTGCCAGTAGTATAGTGGGCAGGGGATCCTACAATGAGCAGTTCTTC. It specifies CASSIVGRGSYNEQFF. V gene TRBV19 combines with J gene TRBJ2-1, with TRBD1 as a possible D gene (6 bases). CDR1 is LNHDA and CDR2 is SQIVND in the germline V gene (reference sequence). This CDR3 contains 16 residues. The V end lost 1 base, the J end lost 1 base, and 11 bases lay between the germline ends.